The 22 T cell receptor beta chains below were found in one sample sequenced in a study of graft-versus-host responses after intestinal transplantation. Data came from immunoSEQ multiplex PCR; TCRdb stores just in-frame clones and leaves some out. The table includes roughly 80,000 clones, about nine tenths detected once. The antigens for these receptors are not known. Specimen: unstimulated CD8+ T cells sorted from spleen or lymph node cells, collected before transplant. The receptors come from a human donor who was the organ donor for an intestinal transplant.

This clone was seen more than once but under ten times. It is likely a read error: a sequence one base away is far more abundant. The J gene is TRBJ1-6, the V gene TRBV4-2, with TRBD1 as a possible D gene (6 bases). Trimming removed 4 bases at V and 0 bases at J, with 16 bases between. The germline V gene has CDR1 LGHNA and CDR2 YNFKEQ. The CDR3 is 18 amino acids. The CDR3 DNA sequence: TGTGCCAGCAGCCCGAGACAGGAGTTCACCTCCTATAATTCACCCCTCCACTTT. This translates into CASSPRQEFTSYNSPLHF.

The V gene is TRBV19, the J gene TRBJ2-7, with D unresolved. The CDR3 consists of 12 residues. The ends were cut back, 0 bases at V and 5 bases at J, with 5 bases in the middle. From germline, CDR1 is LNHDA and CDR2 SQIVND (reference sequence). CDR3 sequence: CASSIDPNEQYF. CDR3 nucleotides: TGTGCCAGTAGTATAGATCCGAACGAGCAGTACTTC.

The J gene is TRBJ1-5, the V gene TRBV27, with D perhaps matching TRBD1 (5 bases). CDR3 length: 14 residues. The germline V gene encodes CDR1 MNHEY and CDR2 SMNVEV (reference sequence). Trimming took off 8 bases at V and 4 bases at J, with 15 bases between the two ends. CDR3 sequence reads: CASASSGLNQPQHF. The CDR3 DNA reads TGTGCCAGCGCAAGTTCGGGACTAAATCAGCCCCAGCATTTT.

In nucleotides, the CDR3 is TGTGCCAGCACCAGGGGCGGTGAAAAACTGTTTTTT. It codes for CASTRGGEKLFF. This chain joins TRBV2 and TRBJ1-4, with D maybe TRBD1 (6 bases). Germline CDR1 SNHLY, CDR2 FYNNEI. Trimming pared 7 bases from V and 7 bases from J, leaving 10 bases between. There are 12 residues in the CDR3.

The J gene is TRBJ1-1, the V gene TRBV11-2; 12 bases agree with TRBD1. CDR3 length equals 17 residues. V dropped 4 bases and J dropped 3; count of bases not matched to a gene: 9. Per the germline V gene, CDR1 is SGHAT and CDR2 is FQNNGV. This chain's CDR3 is CASSSGTGGLRDTEAFF. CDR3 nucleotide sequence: TGTGCCAGCAGCTCCGGGACAGGGGGCCTCAGGGACACTGAAGCTTTCTTT.

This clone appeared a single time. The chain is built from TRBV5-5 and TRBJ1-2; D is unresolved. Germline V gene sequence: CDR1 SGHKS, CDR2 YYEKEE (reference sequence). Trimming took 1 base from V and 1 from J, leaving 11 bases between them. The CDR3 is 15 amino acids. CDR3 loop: CASSLWRGSNYGYTF. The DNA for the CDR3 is TGTGCCAGCAGCTTGTGGCGGGGAAGTAACTATGGCTACACCTTC.

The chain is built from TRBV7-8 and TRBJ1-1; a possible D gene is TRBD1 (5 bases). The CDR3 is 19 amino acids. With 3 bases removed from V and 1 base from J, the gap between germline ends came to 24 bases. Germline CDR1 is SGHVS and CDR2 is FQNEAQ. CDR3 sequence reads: CASSFRIPDLRDGNTEAFF. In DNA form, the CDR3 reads TGTGCCAGCAGCTTCCGGATACCGGACTTAAGGGACGGGAACACTGAAGCTTTCTTT.

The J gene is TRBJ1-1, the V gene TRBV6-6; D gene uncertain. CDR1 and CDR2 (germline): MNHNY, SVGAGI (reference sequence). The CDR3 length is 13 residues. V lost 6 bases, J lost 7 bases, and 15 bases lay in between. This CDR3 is CASSRLSVFEAFF. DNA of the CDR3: TGTGCCAGCAGCCGTTTATCCGTCTTTGAAGCTTTCTTT.

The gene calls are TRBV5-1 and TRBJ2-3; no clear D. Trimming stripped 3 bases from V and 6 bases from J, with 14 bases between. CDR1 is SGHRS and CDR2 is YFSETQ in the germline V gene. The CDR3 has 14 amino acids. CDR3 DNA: TGCGCCAGCAGCTCAAACCCCGCGCCGGATACGCAGTATTTT. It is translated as CASSSNPAPDTQYF.

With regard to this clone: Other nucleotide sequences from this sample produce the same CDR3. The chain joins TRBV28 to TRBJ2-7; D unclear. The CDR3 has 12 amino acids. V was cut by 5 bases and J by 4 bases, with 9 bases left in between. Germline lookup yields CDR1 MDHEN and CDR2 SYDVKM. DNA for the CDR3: TGTGCCAGCAGTCTTACCCGTTACGAGCAGTACTTC. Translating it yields CASSLTRYEQYF. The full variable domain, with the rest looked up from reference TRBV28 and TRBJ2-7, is DVKVTQSSRYLVKRTGEKVFLECVQDMDHENMFWYRQDPGLGLRLIYFSYDVKMKEKGDIPEGYSVSREKKERFSLILESASTNQTSMYLCASSLTRYEQYFGPGTRLTVT.

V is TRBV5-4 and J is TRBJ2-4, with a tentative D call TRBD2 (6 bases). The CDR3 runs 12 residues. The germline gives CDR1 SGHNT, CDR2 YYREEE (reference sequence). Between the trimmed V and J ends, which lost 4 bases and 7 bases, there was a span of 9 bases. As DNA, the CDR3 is TGTGCCAGCAGCATGGGACTGAACATTCAGTACTTC. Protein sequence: CASSMGLNIQYF.

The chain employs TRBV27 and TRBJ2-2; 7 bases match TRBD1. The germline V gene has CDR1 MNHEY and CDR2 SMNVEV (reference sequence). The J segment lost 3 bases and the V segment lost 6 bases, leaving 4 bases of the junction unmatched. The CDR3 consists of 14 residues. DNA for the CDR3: TGTGCCAGCAGATTGGGACAGTACACCGGGGAGCTGTTTTTT. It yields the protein CASRLGQYTGELFF.

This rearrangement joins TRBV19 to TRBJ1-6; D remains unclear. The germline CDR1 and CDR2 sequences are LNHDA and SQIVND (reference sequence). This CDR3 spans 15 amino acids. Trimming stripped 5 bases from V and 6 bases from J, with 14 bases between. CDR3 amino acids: CASSSPGEPNSPLHF. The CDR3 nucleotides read TGTGCCAGTAGTTCTCCGGGCGAACCTAATTCACCCCTCCACTTT.

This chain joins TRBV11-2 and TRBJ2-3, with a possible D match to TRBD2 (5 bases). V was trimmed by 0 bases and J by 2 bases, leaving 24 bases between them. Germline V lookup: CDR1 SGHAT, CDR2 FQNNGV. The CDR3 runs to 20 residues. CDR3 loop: CASSLDGLVWTRDNTDTQYF. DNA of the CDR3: TGTGCCAGCAGCTTAGACGGACTTGTTTGGACGCGTGATAACACAGATACGCAGTATTTT.

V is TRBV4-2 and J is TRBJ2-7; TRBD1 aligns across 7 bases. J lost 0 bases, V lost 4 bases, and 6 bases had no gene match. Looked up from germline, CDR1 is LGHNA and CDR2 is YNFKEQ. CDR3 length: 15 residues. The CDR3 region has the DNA TGTGCCAGCAGCCGAGGTACAGGGGACTCCTACGAGCAGTACTTC. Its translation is CASSRGTGDSYEQYF.

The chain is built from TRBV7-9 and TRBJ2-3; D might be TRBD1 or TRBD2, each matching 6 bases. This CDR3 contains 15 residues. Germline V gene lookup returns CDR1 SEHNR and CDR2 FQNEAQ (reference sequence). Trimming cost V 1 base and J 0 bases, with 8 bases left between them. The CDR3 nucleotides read TGTGCCAGCAGCTTAGTCGGGGGCAGCACAGATACGCAGTATTTT. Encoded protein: CASSLVGGSTDTQYF.

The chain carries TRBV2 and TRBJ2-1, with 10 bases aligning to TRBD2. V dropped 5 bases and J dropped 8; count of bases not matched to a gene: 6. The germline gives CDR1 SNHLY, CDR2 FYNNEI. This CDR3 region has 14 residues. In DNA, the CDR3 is TGTGCCAGCAGTCTACTAGCGGGGTTCCATGAGCAGTTCTTC. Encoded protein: CASSLLAGFHEQFF. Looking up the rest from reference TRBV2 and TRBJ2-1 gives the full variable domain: EPEVTQTPSHQVTQMGQEVILRCVPISNHLYFYWYRQILGQKVEFLVSFYNNEISEKSEIFDDQFSVERPDGSNFTLKIRSTKLEDSAMYFCASSLLAGFHEQFFGPGTRLTVL.

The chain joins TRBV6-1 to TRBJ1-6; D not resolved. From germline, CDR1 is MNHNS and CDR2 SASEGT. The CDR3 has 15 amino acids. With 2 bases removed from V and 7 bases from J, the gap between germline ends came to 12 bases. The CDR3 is CASSEMADKNSPLHF. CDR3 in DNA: TGTGCCAGCAGTGAAATGGCAGATAAAAATTCACCCCTCCACTTT.

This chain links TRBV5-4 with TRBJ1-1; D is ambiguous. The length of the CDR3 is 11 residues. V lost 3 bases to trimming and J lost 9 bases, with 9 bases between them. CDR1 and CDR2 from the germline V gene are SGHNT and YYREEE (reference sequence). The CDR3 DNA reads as TGTGCCAGCAGCTCGTCAGATAAAGCTTTCTTT. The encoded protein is CASSSSDKAFF.

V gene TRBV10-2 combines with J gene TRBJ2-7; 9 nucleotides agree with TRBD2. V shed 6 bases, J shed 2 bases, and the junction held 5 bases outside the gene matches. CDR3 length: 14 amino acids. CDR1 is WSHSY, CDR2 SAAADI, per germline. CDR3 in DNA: TGCGCCAGCAGCTTAGGACTAGCGCCCTACGAGCAGTACTTC. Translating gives CASSLGLAPYEQYF.

The CDR3 loop is CASSLEGPYTEAFF. CDR3 in DNA: TGTGCCAGCAGTTTAGAAGGGCCGTACACTGAAGCTTTCTTT. This chain joins TRBV27 and TRBJ1-1; no firm D call. The CDR3 loop spans 14 amino acids. Between the trimmed V and J ends, which lost 2 bases and 3 bases, there was a span of 10 bases. Germline CDR1 reads MNHEY; CDR2 reads SMNVEV (reference sequence).

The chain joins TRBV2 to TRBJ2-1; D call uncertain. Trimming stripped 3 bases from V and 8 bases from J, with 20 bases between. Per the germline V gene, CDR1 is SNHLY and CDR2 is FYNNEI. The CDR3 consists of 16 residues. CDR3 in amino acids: CASSETPRGRIDEQFF. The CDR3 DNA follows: TGTGCCAGCAGTGAGACTCCGCGAGGTAGAATCGATGAGCAGTTCTTC.